The source of this T cell receptor (beta chain) is a study of CD8 T cells in Susac syndrome. High-throughput TCR beta sequencing covered peripheral CD8+ and CD4+ T cells. The TEMRA cells underwent FACS enrichment, while the CD8+ and CD4+ T cells underwent negative isolation. Random hexamers were used to reverse transcribe the RNA input (about 0.5 to 1 ug). Amplification of TCR beta CDR3 across 54 Vbeta and 13 Jbeta was performed with immunoSEQ multiplex PCR. TCRdb re-analysed the immunoSEQ multiplex PCR reads in MiXCR, keeping a single row per CDR3 protein. Of 110,000 or so distinct CDR3 sequences in the sample, about 92% were seen once. The sequencing input was CD4+ T cells from PBMCs. The TCR was taken from a human donor with multiple sclerosis.

The CDR3 sequence: CASSPDPGQGSYEQYF. The CDR3 nucleotides are TGCGCCAGCAGCCCGGACCCAGGGCAGGGTTCCTACGAGCAGTACTTC. The gene calls are TRBV5-1 and TRBJ2-7; maybe TRBD1 (5 bases). The V end was cut by 4 bases, the J end by 1 base, with 18 bases between. CDR1 and CDR2 (germline): SGHRS, YFSETQ. This CDR3 region has 16 residues.